This T cell receptor (beta chain) was recorded in a study of blood T cells in healthy people across ages. Study conclusions and caveats: Donor CMV infection status was unknown, possibly confounding age-related changes in expanded clonotypes.

Germline CDR1 is SGHRS and CDR2 is YFSETQ. This CDR3 spans 18 amino acids. V was shortened by 4 bases and J by 4 bases, with 24 bases between the two germline ends. The use of a sample-barcoded 5' primer and a J-beta primer mix characterized a second PCR of roughly 6 to 12 cycles. TCRdb called the 5' RACE reads again in MiXCR, with one record for every CDR3 protein. The sample lists over a million distinct CDR3 sequences, 35% to 45% seen once, with just over 4% in the top ten. Comment on this clonotype: Its antigen is unidentified.

The sequenced sample was blood. This chain uses TRBV5-1 with TRBJ1-5, with TRBD1 as a possible D gene (6 bases). This TCR was sampled from a woman aged 18-29 years in good health. The CDR3, as DNA: TGCGCCAGCAGCCCGGACCCCCGGGGGGCAGGGGTAAATCAGCCCCAGCATTTT. Protein sequence: CASSPDPRGAGVNQPQHF.